These T cell receptor beta chains were read from a single sample in a study of blood T cell repertoires in COVID-19. TCRdb keeps only in-frame clones here, not all; method: immunoSEQ multiplex PCR. The sample contains around 140,000 clones, 75% to 90% of which appear only once. Sequenced sample: peripheral blood. These receptors were obtained from a man in his sixties with active or convalescent COVID-19. Both conserved end residues are part of each CDR3. The order of the fields is V gene, clone size, J gene, D gene, CDR3 protein, CDR3 DNA. D genes are given only for firm matches. Expanded clones get a size class; other rows say once, few or many, or leave the size out.

V: TRBV9
size: once
J: TRBJ2-3
D: NA
CDR3: CASSVGSSTDTQYF
DNA: TGTGCCAGCAGCGTAGGGAGTAGCACAGATACGCAGTATTTT

V: TRBV6-2/TRBV6-3
size: few
J: TRBJ2-1
D: TRBD1
CDR3: CASSRRQGYNEQFF
DNA: TGTGCCAGCAGTCGCCGACAGGGATACAATGAGCAGTTCTTC

V: TRBV24-1
size: once
J: TRBJ1-5
D: TRBD1
CDR3: CATSDHRGPSNQPQHF
DNA: TGTGCCACCAGTGATCACAGGGGCCCGAGCAATCAGCCCCAGCATTTT

V: TRBV5-1
size: NA
J: TRBJ2-3
D: TRBD2
CDR3: CASSLEVAGTDTQYF
DNA: TGCGCCAGCAGCTTGGAGGTAGCGGGGACAGATACGCAGTATTTT

V: TRBV7-9
size: NA
J: TRBJ2-3
D: TRBD2
CDR3: CASVRGGNTQYF
DNA: TGTGCCAGCGTTCGGGGGGGCAATACGCAGTATTTT

V: TRBV18
size: NA
J: TRBJ2-5
D: TRBD2
CDR3: CASSATSGSGETQYF
DNA: TGTGCCAGCTCAGCAACGAGCGGGAGTGGGGAGACCCAGTACTTC

V: TRBV5-1
size: NA
J: TRBJ2-7
D: NA
CDR3: CASSLVGDEQYF
DNA: TGCGCCAGCAGCTTGGTGGGAGACGAGCAGTACTTC

V: TRBV29-1
size: NA
J: TRBJ1-3
D: NA
CDR3: CSVDVRINSTIYF
DNA: TGCAGCGTTGATGTCAGGATTAATAGCACCATATATTTT

V: TRBV2
size: NA
J: TRBJ2-1
D: TRBD2
CDR3: CASCRTSGSYNEQFF
DNA: TGTGCCAGCTGTCGGACTAGCGGCTCCTACAATGAGCAGTTCTTC

V: TRBV30
size: NA
J: TRBJ1-1
D: TRBD1
CDR3: CAWSRQGNTEAFF
DNA: TGTGCCTGGAGTAGACAGGGGAACACTGAAGCTTTCTTT

V: TRBV4-2
size: few
J: TRBJ2-3
D: NA
CDR3: CASSQDLPMGRDTQYF
DNA: TGTGCCAGCAGCCAAGATCTGCCTATGGGGAGGGATACGCAGTATTTT

V: TRBV18
size: NA
J: TRBJ1-1
D: TRBD1
CDR3: CASSPDTGGSLNTEAFF
DNA: TGTGCCAGCTCACCCGATACAGGGGGGAGCTTGAACACTGAAGCTTTCTTT

V: TRBV2
size: NA
J: TRBJ2-7
D: TRBD1
CDR3: CASRGQATYEQYF
DNA: TGTGCCAGCAGAGGACAGGCCACCTACGAGCAGTACTTC

V: TRBV18
size: once
J: TRBJ1-5
D: NA
CDR3: CASSPPWASGVQPQHF
DNA: TGTGCCAGCTCACCCCCCTGGGCGTCCGGGGTTCAGCCCCAGCATTTT

V: TRBV4-1
size: NA
J: TRBJ2-7
D: NA
CDR3: CASSQGQHNPEQYF
DNA: TGCGCCAGCAGCCAAGGTCAACATAACCCAGAGCAGTACTTC

V: TRBV19
size: NA
J: TRBJ2-3
D: TRBD2
CDR3: CASSNREGDTQYF
DNA: TGTGCCAGTAGTAATCGGGAGGGTGATACGCAGTATTTT

V: TRBV29-1
size: NA
J: TRBJ1-1
D: TRBD1
CDR3: CSAKTGLNAEAFF
DNA: TGCAGCGCCAAGACAGGGCTGAACGCTGAAGCTTTCTTT

V: TRBV7-2
size: NA
J: TRBJ1-2
D: NA
CDR3: CASGSSGWNGYTF
DNA: TGTGCCAGCGGCTCCTCAGGGTGGAATGGCTACACCTTC

V: TRBV24-1
size: NA
J: TRBJ1-1
D: NA
CDR3: CATSDSGHAEAFF
DNA: TGTGCCACCAGTGACTCCGGACACGCTGAAGCTTTCTTT

V: TRBV7-3
size: NA
J: TRBJ1-2
D: TRBD1
CDR3: CASSPGQGALSYGYTF
DNA: TGTGCCAGCAGCCCGGGACAGGGGGCGCTAAGCTATGGCTACACCTTC

V: TRBV6-6
size: NA
J: TRBJ2-1
D: TRBD2
CDR3: CASSALLAGGLYEQFF
DNA: TGTGCCAGCAGTGCGCTACTAGCGGGGGGGCTATATGAGCAGTTCTTC

V: TRBV4-2
size: NA
J: TRBJ1-4
D: TRBD1
CDR3: CASSQGMDRSHEKLFF
DNA: TGTGCCAGCAGCCAGGGGATGGACAGGTCGCATGAAAAACTGTTTTTT

V: TRBV9
size: NA
J: TRBJ2-3
D: NA
CDR3: CASSAEASTDTQYF
DNA: TGTGCCAGCAGCGCCGAGGCTAGCACAGATACGCAGTATTTT

V: TRBV1
size: NA
J: TRBJ2-2
D: NA
CDR3: CTSSQDRGTADTGELFF
DNA: TGCACCAGCAGCCAAGATCGGGGGACAGCGGACACCGGGGAGCTGTTTTTT

V: TRBV5-1
size: NA
J: TRBJ2-1
D: NA
CDR3: CASSSSGLSSYNEQFF
DNA: TGCGCCAGCAGCTCCTCAGGGTTGAGCTCCTACAATGAGCAGTTCTTC

V: TRBV5-6
size: once
J: TRBJ1-2
D: NA
CDR3: CASSLWAANYGYTF
DNA: TGTGCCAGCAGCTTGTGGGCAGCTAACTATGGCTACACCTTC

V: TRBV6-5
size: NA
J: TRBJ2-1
D: NA
CDR3: CASSYSGAGEQFF
DNA: TGTGCCAGCAGTTACTCAGGGGCCGGTGAGCAGTTCTTC

V: TRBV28
size: once
J: TRBJ1-3
D: NA
CDR3: CASSAWRTESAGNTIYF
DNA: TGTGCCAGCAGTGCGTGGCGGACTGAGTCAGCTGGAAACACCATATATTTT

V: TRBV3-1/TRBV3-2
size: NA
J: TRBJ2-7
D: TRBD2
CDR3: CASELAGGYEQYF
DNA: TGTGCCAGCGAGCTAGCGGGAGGGTACGAGCAGTACTTC

V: TRBV7-6
size: NA
J: TRBJ1-1
D: NA
CDR3: CASSAQLKTEAFF
DNA: TGTGCCAGCAGCGCGCAATTAAAGACTGAAGCTTTCTTT

V: TRBV6-4
size: NA
J: TRBJ1-6
D: TRBD1
CDR3: CASSKEGQGNSPLHF
DNA: TGTGCCAGCAGCAAAGAGGGACAGGGCAATTCACCCCTCCACTTT

V: TRBV6-5
size: NA
J: TRBJ1-4
D: TRBD1
CDR3: CASNPTGEFNEKLFF
DNA: TGTGCCAGCAATCCTACAGGGGAATTTAATGAAAAACTGTTTTTT

V: TRBV6-5
size: NA
J: TRBJ1-1
D: TRBD1
CDR3: CASRDGTAEAFF
DNA: TGTGCCAGCAGAGACGGGACAGCTGAAGCTTTCTTT

V: TRBV3-1/TRBV3-2
size: NA
J: TRBJ1-4
D: NA
CDR3: CASSQDPPGILEKLFF
DNA: TGTGCCAGCAGCCAAGATCCCCCAGGGATACTTGAAAAACTGTTTTTT

V: TRBV7-3
size: few
J: TRBJ2-7
D: NA
CDR3: CASSLISSGEQYF
DNA: TGTGCCAGCAGCTTGATCTCCTCGGGTGAGCAGTACTTC

V: TRBV27
size: NA
J: TRBJ2-3
D: NA
CDR3: CASSLIRGDTQYF
DNA: TGTGCCAGCAGCCTTATCAGAGGAGATACGCAGTATTTT